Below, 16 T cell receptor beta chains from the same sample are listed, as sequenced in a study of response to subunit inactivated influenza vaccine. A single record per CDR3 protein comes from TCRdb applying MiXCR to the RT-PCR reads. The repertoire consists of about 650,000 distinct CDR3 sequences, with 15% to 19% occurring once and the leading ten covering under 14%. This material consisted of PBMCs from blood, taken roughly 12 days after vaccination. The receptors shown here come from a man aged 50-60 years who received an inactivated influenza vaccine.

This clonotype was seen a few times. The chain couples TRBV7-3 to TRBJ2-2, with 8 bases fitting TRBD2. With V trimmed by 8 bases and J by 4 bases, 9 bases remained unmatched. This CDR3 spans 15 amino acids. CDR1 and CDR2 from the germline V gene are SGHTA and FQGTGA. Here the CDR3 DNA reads TGTGCCAGCGCACGCGGGGGGCGCGGCACCGGGGAGCTGTTTTTT. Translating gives CASARGGRGTGELFF. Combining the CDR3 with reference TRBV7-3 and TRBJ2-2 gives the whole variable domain GAGVSQTPSNKVTEKGKYVELRCDPISGHTALYWYRQSLGQGPEFLIYFQGTGAADDSGLPNDRFFAVRPEGSVSTLKIQRTERGDSAVYLCASARGGRGTGELFFGEGSRLTVL.

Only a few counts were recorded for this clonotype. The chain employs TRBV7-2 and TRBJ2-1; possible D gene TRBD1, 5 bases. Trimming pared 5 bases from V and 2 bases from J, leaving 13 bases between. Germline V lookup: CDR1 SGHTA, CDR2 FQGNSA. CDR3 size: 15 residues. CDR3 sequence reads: CASSAGHATYNEQFF. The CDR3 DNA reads TGTGCCAGCAGCGCCGGACATGCGACCTACAATGAGCAGTTCTTC.

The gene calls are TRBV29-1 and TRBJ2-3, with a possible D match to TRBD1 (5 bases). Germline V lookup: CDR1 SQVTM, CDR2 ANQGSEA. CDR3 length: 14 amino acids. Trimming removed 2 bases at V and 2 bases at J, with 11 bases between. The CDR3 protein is CSVEKDTNTDTQYF. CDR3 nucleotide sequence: TGCAGCGTTGAAAAGGACACCAACACAGATACGCAGTATTTT.

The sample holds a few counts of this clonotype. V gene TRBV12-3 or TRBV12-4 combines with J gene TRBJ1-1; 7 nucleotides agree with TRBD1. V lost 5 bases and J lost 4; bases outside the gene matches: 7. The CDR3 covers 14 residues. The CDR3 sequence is CASSNNNRGTEAFF. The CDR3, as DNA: TGTGCCAGCAGTAACAACAACAGGGGCACTGAAGCTTTCTTT.

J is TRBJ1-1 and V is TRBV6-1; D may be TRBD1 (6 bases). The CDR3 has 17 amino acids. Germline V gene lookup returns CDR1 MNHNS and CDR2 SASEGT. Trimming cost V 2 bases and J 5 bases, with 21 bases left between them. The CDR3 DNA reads TGTGCCAGCAGTGAATGGACACGGGCAGATAGGGGGACTGAAGCTTTCTTT. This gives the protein CASSEWTRADRGTEAFF.

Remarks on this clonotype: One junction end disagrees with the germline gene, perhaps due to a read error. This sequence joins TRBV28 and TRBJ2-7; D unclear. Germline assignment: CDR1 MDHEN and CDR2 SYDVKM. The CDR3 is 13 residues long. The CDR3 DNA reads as TGCGCCAGCAGTTTGACCTTTCCCTACGAGCAGTACTTC. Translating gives CASSLTFPYEQYF.

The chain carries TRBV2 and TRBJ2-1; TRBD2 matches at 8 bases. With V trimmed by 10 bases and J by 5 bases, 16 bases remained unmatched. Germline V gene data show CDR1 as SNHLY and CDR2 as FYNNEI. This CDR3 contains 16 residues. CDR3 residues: CATVGLRTSRDNEQFF. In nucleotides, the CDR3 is TGTGCCACGGTGGGACTCAGGACTAGCAGAGACAATGAGCAGTTCTTC.

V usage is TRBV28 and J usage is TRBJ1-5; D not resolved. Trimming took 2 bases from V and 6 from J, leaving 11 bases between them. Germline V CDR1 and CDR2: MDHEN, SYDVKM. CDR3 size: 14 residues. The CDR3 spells CASSLPGMGQPQHF. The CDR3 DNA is TGTGCCAGCAGTTTACCGGGGATGGGTCAGCCCCAGCATTTT.

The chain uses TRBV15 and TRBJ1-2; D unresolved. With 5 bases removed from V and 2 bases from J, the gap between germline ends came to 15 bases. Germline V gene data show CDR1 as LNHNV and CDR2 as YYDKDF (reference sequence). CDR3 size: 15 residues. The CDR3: CATSAKLGPNYGYTF. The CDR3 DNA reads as TGTGCCACCAGCGCCAAGCTGGGTCCAAACTATGGCTACACCTTC.

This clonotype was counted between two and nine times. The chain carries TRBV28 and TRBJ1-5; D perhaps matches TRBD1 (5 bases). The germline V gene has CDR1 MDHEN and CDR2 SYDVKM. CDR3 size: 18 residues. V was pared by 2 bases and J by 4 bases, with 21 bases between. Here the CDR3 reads CASSLPTDTLEWNQPQHF. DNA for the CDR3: TGTGCCAGCAGTTTACCAACGGACACCCTTGAGTGGAATCAGCCCCAGCATTTT.

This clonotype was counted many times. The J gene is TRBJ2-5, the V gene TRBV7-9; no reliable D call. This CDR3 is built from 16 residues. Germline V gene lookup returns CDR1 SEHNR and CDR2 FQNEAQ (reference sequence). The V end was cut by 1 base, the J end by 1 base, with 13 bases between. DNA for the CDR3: TGTGCCAGCAGCTTAGGGGATCTGTGGGCCCAAGAGACCCAGTACTTC. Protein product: CASSLGDLWAQETQYF.

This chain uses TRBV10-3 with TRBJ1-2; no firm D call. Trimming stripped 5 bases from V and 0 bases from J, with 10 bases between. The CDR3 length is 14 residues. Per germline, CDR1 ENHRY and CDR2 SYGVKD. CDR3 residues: CAISRTGTNYGYTF. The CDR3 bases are TGTGCCATCAGTCGGACCGGTACTAACTATGGCTACACCTTC.

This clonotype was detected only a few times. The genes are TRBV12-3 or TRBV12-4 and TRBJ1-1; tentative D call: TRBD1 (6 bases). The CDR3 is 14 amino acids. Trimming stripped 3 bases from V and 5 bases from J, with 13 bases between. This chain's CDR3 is CASSFPQGRTEAFF. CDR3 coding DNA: TGTGCCAGCAGTTTTCCGCAGGGGCGGACTGAAGCTTTCTTT.

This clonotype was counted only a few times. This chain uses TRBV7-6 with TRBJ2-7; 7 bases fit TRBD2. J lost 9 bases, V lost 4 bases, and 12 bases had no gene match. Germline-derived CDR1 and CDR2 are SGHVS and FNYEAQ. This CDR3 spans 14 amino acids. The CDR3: CASSSLSGGPGQYF. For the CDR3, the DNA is TGTGCCAGCAGCTCGTTATCGGGAGGACCCGGGCAGTACTTC.

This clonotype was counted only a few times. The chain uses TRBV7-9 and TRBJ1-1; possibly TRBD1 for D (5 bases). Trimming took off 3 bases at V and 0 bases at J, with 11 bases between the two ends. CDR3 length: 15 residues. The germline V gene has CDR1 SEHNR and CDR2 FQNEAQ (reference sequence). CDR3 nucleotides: TGTGCCAGCAGCTTCTTTCGGGGACTGAACACTGAAGCTTTCTTT. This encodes CASSFFRGLNTEAFF.

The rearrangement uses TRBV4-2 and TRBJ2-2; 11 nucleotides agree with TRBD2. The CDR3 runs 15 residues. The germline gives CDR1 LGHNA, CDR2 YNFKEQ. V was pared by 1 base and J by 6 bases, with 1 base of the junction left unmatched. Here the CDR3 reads CASSQVSGGAGELFF. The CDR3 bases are TGTGCCAGCAGCCAAGTTAGCGGGGGGGCCGGGGAGCTGTTTTTT.